This is a list of T cell receptor beta chains from one sample in a study of a mutant IDH1 vaccine in newly diagnosed glioma. The protocol was immunoSEQ multiplex PCR, while the TCRdb copy is restricted to in-frame clones and leaves out a portion. The profile shows 26,000 or so clones, roughly 85% of them singletons. Their cognate antigens are unknown. The sequences come from PBMCs, collected from a glioma patient whose treatment included an IDH1 peptide vaccine. These receptors were taken from a woman aged 25-40 years with glioma. Each CDR3 is given with its conserved first and last residue. The D gene is left open where the match is weak. Clone size appears in some rows only: once, few, many, or a class for an expanded clone.

>TRBJ1-1|TRBV11-2|NA|NA
TGTGCCAGCAGCCCACAGGTGAACACTGAAGCTTTCTTT
CASSPQVNTEAFF
>TRBJ1-5|TRBV2|NA|NA
TGTGCCAGCAGTGCGGGCAGCGCTGACGATCAGCCCCAGCATTTT
CASSAGSADDQPQHF
>TRBJ1-2|TRBV7-9|NA|once
TGTGCCAGCAGCTCCTGGGCCCTCAACTATGGCTACACCTTC
CASSSWALNYGYTF
>TRBJ2-2|TRBV5-1|NA|NA
TGCGCCAGCAGCTTGGCTCCAGGGCTCGGGACGAACACCGGGGAGCTGTTTTTT
CASSLAPGLGTNTGELFF
>TRBJ1-2|TRBV6-1|NA|NA
TGTGCCAGCAGTGAAGCTCCGGGACAACGGAGCTATGGCTACACCTTC
CASSEAPGQRSYGYTF
>TRBJ1-6|TRBV7-8|TRBD1|NA
TGTGCCAGCAGCCTAGGGACAGAGCAAATACCCCTCCACTTT
CASSLGTEQIPLHF
>TRBJ1-5|TRBV7-2|NA|few
TGTGCCAGCACCCCCTGGTGGAATCAGCCCCAGCATTTT
CASTPWWNQPQHF
>TRBJ2-1|TRBV29-1|NA|NA
TGCAGCGTTGGGCGACAGTGGGGGGCTTTATACAATGAGCAGTTCTTC
CSVGRQWGALYNEQFF
>TRBJ1-2|TRBV10-3|NA|NA
TGTGCCATCACCGCGGACCTTGGAGGCTACACCTTC
CAITADLGGYTF
>TRBJ2-7|TRBV11-2|NA|few
TGTGCCAGCAGGTCGGGGGACTACGAGCAGTACTTC
CASRSGDYEQYF
>TRBJ2-7|TRBV6-5|TRBD1|NA
TGTGCCAGCGCCTCGACAGGGCCTGGAGAGCAGTACTTC
CASASTGPGEQYF
>TRBJ2-3|TRBV10-3|NA|NA
TGTGCCATCAAGCCGGACTCCCGCCCCGCAGATACGCAGTATTTT
CAIKPDSRPADTQYF
>TRBJ1-5|TRBV9|NA|NA
TGTGCCAGCAGCCCGCGGGGTTTGGGCAATCAGCCCCAGCATTTT
CASSPRGLGNQPQHF
>TRBJ1-2|TRBV5-4|TRBD1|NA
TGTGCCAGCAGGAACAACAGGGGGAACTATGGCTACACCTTC
CASRNNRGNYGYTF
>TRBJ2-7|TRBV7-2|TRBD2|NA
TGTGCCAGCAGCTTATTGGCTAGCGGGGGATCCTTCTCCTACGAGCAGTACTTC
CASSLLASGGSFSYEQYF
>TRBJ2-1|TRBV25-1|NA|NA
TGTGCCAGCAGCGGACGGACAGTTATCGGACCGTACAATGAGCAGTTCTTC
CASSGRTVIGPYNEQFF
>TRBJ1-1|TRBV6-5|NA|NA
TGTGCCAGCAGTTACGGGGGACTGAACACTGAAGCTTTCTTT
CASSYGGLNTEAFF
>TRBJ1-1|TRBV27|TRBD1|NA
TGTGCCAGCAGTATGGGACAGGGCGTTGAAGCTTTCTTT
CASSMGQGVEAFF
>TRBJ1-5|TRBV10-3|TRBD1|NA
TGTGCCATCAGTGAGTCTTTTACAGGGGCCAATCAGCCCCAGCATTTT
CAISESFTGANQPQHF
>TRBJ2-3|TRBV5-8|TRBD2|NA
TGTGCCAGCAGCTTGCTAGCGGGGGTTACAGATACGCAGTATTTT
CASSLLAGVTDTQYF
>TRBJ2-1|TRBV4-1|TRBD2|NA
TGCGCCAGCAGCCATCCCCTAGCGGGGTTCGAGGGGCAGTTCTTC
CASSHPLAGFEGQFF
>TRBJ2-5|TRBV7-9|NA|NA
TGTGCCAGCACCCAGGGGGGAGAGACCCAGTACTTC
CASTQGGETQYF
>TRBJ2-2|TRBV5-6|NA|NA
TGTGCCAGCACTCGAGGGGTAAACACCGGGGAGCTGTTTTTT
CASTRGVNTGELFF
>TRBJ1-4|TRBV4-2|TRBD1|NA
TGTGCCAGCAGCTCCCTGGAGGACAGGCCAAATGAAAAACTGTTTTTT
CASSSLEDRPNEKLFF
>TRBJ2-5|TRBV5-6|NA|NA
TGTGCCAGCAGCTTGCAGGAGACCCAGTACTTC
CASSLQETQYF
>TRBJ2-7|TRBV7-6|NA|NA
TGTGCCAGCAGCTTAAGGGCAGGGACCTACGAGCAGTACTTC
CASSLRAGTYEQYF
>TRBJ2-7|TRBV29-1|NA|NA
TGCAGCGTGAAACAGGGATCCGAGCAGTACTTC
CSVKQGSEQYF
>TRBJ2-3|TRBV5-6|NA|NA
TGTGCCAGCAGCTTGGAAGAGACCTGGACCCTCAAGCAGTATTTT
CASSLEETWTLKQYF
>TRBJ2-4|TRBV19|TRBD2|NA
TGTGCCAGTAGTACTAGCGGGGGGTTAAACATTCAGTACTTC
CASSTSGGLNIQYF
>TRBJ1-2|TRBV4-1|NA|NA
TGCGCCAGCAGCCAAGGTAGAAAGGTTGAAAGTGGCTACACCTTC
CASSQGRKVESGYTF
>TRBJ1-3|TRBV18|NA|NA
TGTGCCAGCTCATCCGGACAGATAAACACCATATATTTT
CASSSGQINTIYF
>TRBJ1-1|TRBV15|NA|few
TGTGCCACCAGCAGTCGCCTAACAGTGGACACTGAAGCTTTCTTT
CATSSRLTVDTEAFF
>TRBJ2-3|TRBV4-1|TRBD2|NA
TGCGCCAGCAGCCAAGATAGGGAAAGCGGGGGGGCAATGACAGATACGCAGTATTTT
CASSQDRESGGAMTDTQYF
>TRBJ1-4|TRBV5-4|TRBD1|once
TGTGCCAGCAGCTTCAACAGGGGGATTAATGAAAAACTGTTTTTT
CASSFNRGINEKLFF
>TRBJ2-5|TRBV5-4|NA|NA
TGTGCCAGCAGCCCTGGGGAGTCAGGGGTAGAGACCCAGTACTTC
CASSPGESGVETQYF
>TRBJ2-7|TRBV4-1|NA|NA
TGCGCCAGCAGCCAAGATTCAGACGCAGGAGACGAGCAGTACTTC
CASSQDSDAGDEQYF
>TRBJ2-2|TRBV7-3|TRBD2|NA
TGTGCCAGCAGCGGGGGGGGAAACACCGGGGAGCTGTTTTTT
CASSGGGNTGELFF
>TRBJ2-1|TRBV20-1|NA|NA
TGCAGTGCTAAGGCGGCTGAGCAGTTCTTC
CSAKAAEQFF
>TRBJ2-3|TRBV11-2|TRBD1|NA
TGTGCCAGCAGCTTATCACCTCCGACAGGGAGAACAGATACGCAGTATTTT
CASSLSPPTGRTDTQYF
>TRBJ1-1|TRBV10-3|NA|NA
TGTGCCATCAGTGGCGGACGGTTGAACACTGAAGCTTTCTTT
CAISGGRLNTEAFF
>TRBJ1-2|TRBV4-1|NA|NA
TGCGCCAGCAGTCCGCCCCGGGGGGTATTCTATGGCTACACCTTC
CASSPPRGVFYGYTF
>TRBJ1-5|TRBV6-1|NA|NA
TGTGCCAGCAGTGGTGGACCGTTCTCCTCTCAGCCCCAGCATTTT
CASSGGPFSSQPQHF
>TRBJ1-5|TRBV19|NA|NA
TGTGCCAGTAGCAACGCTCCCCAGGGGAATCAGCCCCAGCATTTT
CASSNAPQGNQPQHF
>TRBJ2-1|TRBV27|TRBD1|NA
TGTGCCAGCACCACAGGGGCCGGCGGGTACAATGAGCAGTTCTTC
CASTTGAGGYNEQFF
>TRBJ1-2|TRBV6-1|TRBD1|NA
TGTGCCAGCGACAGGGGAAACTATGGCTACACCTTC
CASDRGNYGYTF
>TRBJ2-1|TRBV13|TRBD1|NA
TGTGCCAGCAGCCTCAGGGGGATCGTCAATGAGCAGTTCTTC
CASSLRGIVNEQFF
>TRBJ2-7|TRBV4-1|NA|NA
TGCGCCAGCAGCCCAGGTGGGCCCTACGAGCAGTACTTC
CASSPGGPYEQYF
>TRBJ2-1|TRBV29-1|TRBD2|NA
TGCAGCGTCGGGGGACTAGCGGGGGGGGTCTATGAGCAGTTCTTC
CSVGGLAGGVYEQFF
>TRBJ1-2|TRBV5-1|TRBD1|once
TGCGCCAGCAGCCTTCAGGGGGATGGCTACACCTTC
CASSLQGDGYTF
>TRBJ1-1|TRBV6-1|NA|NA
TGTGCCAGCAGTGCACGAGGGGGAACAGGAAACACTGAAGCTTTCTTT
CASSARGGTGNTEAFF
>TRBJ1-1|TRBV28|NA|NA
TGTGCCAGCAGTTTAGTTGCTGGTTACGCTGAAGCTTTCTTT
CASSLVAGYAEAFF
>TRBJ1-4|TRBV7-9|TRBD1|NA
TGTGCCAGCAGCTCGTATCCGACAGGGGAAAAACTGTTTTTT
CASSSYPTGEKLFF
>TRBJ1-1|TRBV11-2|NA|NA
TGTGCCAGCAGCTCCCGGTCCATGAACACTGAAGCTTTCTTT
CASSSRSMNTEAFF
>TRBJ1-1|TRBV5-6|NA|NA
TGTGCCAGCAGCTTGGCTCAGGGAAGGGGCGCTGAAGCTTTCTTT
CASSLAQGRGAEAFF